This T cell receptor (beta chain) was identified during a study of shared clonotypes between healthy human individuals. Study-level background: Per donor, CD8 memory used one plate, CD8 naive used two, CD4 memory used three and CD4 naive used three.

CD45RO-negative, CCR7-positively selected cells formed the naive CD8 fraction, excluding terminally differentiated effector memory CD45RA+ cells. Sequencing was at deep level. Method: immunoSEQ multiplex PCR; TCRdb's copy keeps in-frame clones and lacks some. The top ten clones hold around 1.1% of a sample with some 2,000,000 clones, less than 95% of them seen once. Germline CDR1 MGHRA, CDR2 YSYEKL. The CDR3 has 15 amino acids. Trimming cost V 4 bases and J 0 bases; bases outside gene matches: 6. The J gene is TRBJ2-7, the V gene TRBV4-1, with 7 bases aligning to TRBD1. The TCR originated in a man aged 18 to 35 in good health. Material for sequencing was naive CD8+ T cells sorted from blood. Here the CDR3 DNA reads TGCGCCAGCAGCCTAAAGGGACAGTCCTCCTACGAGCAGTACTTC. Amino acids: CASSLKGQSSYEQYF.